Following are 22 T cell receptor beta chains from one sample sequenced in a study of T cells in Graves' hyperthyroidism and ophthalmopathy. Template material for amplifying TCR beta CDR3 regions consisted of RNA transcripts. Initially, a first-round RT-PCR of the TCR CDR3 employed the HTBI primer set. TCRdb analysed the multiplex PCR reads with MiXCR anew, one entry per CDR3 protein. Counted here are about 210,000 distinct CDR3 sequences, approximately 17% occurring once; the ten biggest clones make up 50%. The specimen sequenced was blood. The receptors here all came from a man in his fifties or sixties with Graves' hyperthyroidism.

This clonotype was counted many times. This chain links TRBV20-1 with TRBJ2-1; D gene unclear. V was cut by 0 bases and J by 1 base, with 13 bases left in between. CDR3 length: 16 residues. Germline V gives CDR1 DFQATT, CDR2 SNEGSKA (reference sequence). The CDR3 region has the DNA TGCAGTGCTAGAGATTTCAGGAGTATTTCCTACAATGAGCAGTTCTTC. It yields the protein CSARDFRSISYNEQFF.

The J gene is TRBJ1-1, the V gene TRBV7-2; perhaps TRBD1 as D (6 bases). There are 13 residues in the CDR3. Trimming left V 3 bases short and J 9 bases short, with 14 bases between. In germline, CDR1 is SGHTA, CDR2 FQGNSA. The CDR3 sequence is CASSFSRDNKAFF. The CDR3 DNA follows: TGTGCCAGCAGCTTTAGCCGGGACAATAAAGCTTTCTTT.

In this sample, this clonotype turned up a few times. This chain connects TRBV6-2 or TRBV6-3 to TRBJ2-1, with 8 bases lining up with TRBD2. Per germline, CDR1 MNHEY and CDR2 SVGEGT. The ends lost 6 bases at V and 4 bases at J; junction bases unmatched: 5. CDR3 length equals 14 residues. CDR3 DNA: TGTGCCAGCAGCTCCGTAGCGGGGTACAATGAGCAGTTCTTC. Encoded protein: CASSSVAGYNEQFF.

This clonotype was detected only a few times. This chain connects TRBV11-3 to TRBJ2-1; D ambiguous. The CDR3 totals 17 residues. The V and J ends lost 1 base and 8 bases respectively, with 21 bases between them. Germline CDR1 and CDR2: SGHNT and YENEEA. CDR3 sequence: CASSLGVPSFPHDEQFF. The DNA for the CDR3 is TGTGCCAGCAGCTTAGGGGTTCCTAGTTTTCCCCATGATGAGCAGTTCTTC.

This clonotype was picked up many times. This chain uses TRBV2 with TRBJ2-1, with 7 nucleotides matching TRBD2. Germline values: CDR1 SNHLY, CDR2 FYNNEI. The length of the CDR3 is 16 residues. J was trimmed by 4 bases and V by 5 bases; bases with no gene match: 11. The CDR3 sequence is CASSKGLAVLYNEQFF. The CDR3 region has the DNA TGTGCCAGCAGTAAAGGCCTAGCGGTACTTTACAATGAGCAGTTCTTC.

This clonotype was detected a few times. The V call is TRBV19, the J call TRBJ1-5; maybe TRBD1 (6 bases). The germline V gene encodes CDR1 LNHDA and CDR2 SQIVND (reference sequence). The CDR3 is made up of 12 amino acids. Between the trimmed V and J ends, which lost 9 bases and 3 bases, there was a span of 9 bases. The CDR3 nucleotides read TGTGCCAGCGGACAGCTCAATCAGCCCCAGCATTTT. Residues: CASGQLNQPQHF.

This clonotype appeared many times. The chain joins TRBV30 to TRBJ1-1; D is unclear. V lost 0 bases and J lost 1, with 6 bases in between. CDR1 is GTSNPN, CDR2 SVGIG, per germline (reference sequence). The CDR3 spans 13 residues. Here the CDR3 reads CAWSVGWNTEAFF. CDR3 sequence (DNA): TGTGCCTGGAGTGTTGGGTGGAACACTGAAGCTTTCTTT.

In its sample, this clonotype was seen many times. V is TRBV11-3 and J is TRBJ2-3; D may be TRBD2 (6 bases). Per the germline V gene, CDR1 is SGHNT and CDR2 is YENEEA. The germline V and J ends were trimmed by 2 bases and 1 base, with 10 bases remaining between them. This CDR3 is built from 15 residues. CDR3 DNA sequence: TGTGCCAGCAGCTTATTACTAGCTCGCACAGATACGCAGTATTTT. The encoded protein is CASSLLLARTDTQYF.

This clonotype occurred many times. The chain couples TRBV10-2 to TRBJ2-1; 8 bases agree with TRBD2. This CDR3 is 15 amino acids long. With V trimmed by 7 bases and J by 6 bases, 11 bases remained unmatched. CDR1 is WSHSY and CDR2 is SAAADI in the germline V gene. DNA for the CDR3: TGCGCCAGCATAGCAGCAGCGGGAGATGTCAATGAGCAGTTCTTC. The encoded protein is CASIAAAGDVNEQFF.

This clonotype was observed a handful of times. V usage is TRBV24-1 and J usage is TRBJ2-3; TRBD1 aligns across 9 bases. Trimming took 9 bases from V and 0 from J; bases not matched to a gene: 3. The CDR3 contains 14 residues. The germline V gene has CDR1 KGHDR and CDR2 SFDVKD. The CDR3 is CATGGTGSTDTQYF. The CDR3 region has the DNA TGTGCCACCGGAGGGACAGGGAGCACAGATACGCAGTATTTT.

This clonotype showed up many times. The chain combines TRBV3-1 with TRBJ2-7, with TRBD2 as a possible D gene (6 bases). The germline V gene has CDR1 LGHDT and CDR2 YNNKEL (reference sequence). Trimming removed 3 bases at V and 3 bases at J, with 12 bases between. The CDR3 spans 14 residues. CDR3 in DNA: TGTGCCAGCAGCCAGGAGGGGTTTGGCTACGAGCAGTACTTC. Its translation: CASSQEGFGYEQYF.

This clonotype was observed many times. The rearrangement uses TRBV7-2 and TRBJ2-6; D perhaps matches TRBD1 (5 bases). The CDR3 totals 15 residues. CDR1 is SGHTA, CDR2 FQGNSA, per germline. The V gene lost 0 bases and the J gene lost 4 bases, with 7 bases spanning the gap. The DNA of the CDR3 is TGTGCCAGCAGCTTAGCCAGGGTAGGGGCCAACGTCCTGACTTTC. Residues: CASSLARVGANVLTF.

The chain links TRBV7-2 to TRBJ1-3, with a tentative D call TRBD1 (5 bases). V was trimmed by 2 bases and J by 7 bases, leaving 18 bases between them. This CDR3 comprises 16 residues. Looked up from germline, CDR1 is SGHTA and CDR2 is FQGNSA. CDR3 amino acids: CASSLLSGAVRNTIYF. The CDR3 DNA is TGTGCCAGCAGCTTATTAAGTGGGGCGGTTCGGAACACCATATATTTT.

Concerning this clonotype: With a much larger clone just one base away, this may be a read error. The genes are TRBV7-9 and TRBJ2-2; D not certain. Germline CDR1 SEHNR, CDR2 FQNEAQ (reference sequence). The CDR3 is 15 residues long. The CDR3 sequence is CASSLSQTNTRELFF. As DNA, the CDR3 is TGTGCCAGCAGCTTATCACAGACGAACACCCGGGAGCTGTTTTTT.

This clonotype came up a few times. V is TRBV12-3 or TRBV12-4 and J is TRBJ1-5, with D hard to call. The germline V and J ends were trimmed by 3 bases and 0 bases, with 18 bases remaining between them. This CDR3 has 18 residues. CDR3 in DNA: TGTGCCAGCAGTTTGCGAGTGTTGGGAACGGATAGCAATCAGCCCCAGCATTTT. It is translated as CASSLRVLGTDSNQPQHF.

This clonotype was counted ten times or more. This chain joins TRBV28 and TRBJ1-5; a weak D match, TRBD1 (5 bases). This CDR3 has 14 residues. V shed 6 bases and J shed 4 bases, with 13 bases lying between them. Germline V gene lookup returns CDR1 MDHEN and CDR2 SYDVKM. CDR3 coding DNA: TGTGCCAGCAGACGTCCACAGGAAAATCAGCCCCAGCATTTT. Translation: CASRRPQENQPQHF.

The V and J genes are TRBV7-2 and TRBJ1-2; D is perhaps TRBD1 (5 bases). Trimming pared 2 bases from V and 4 bases from J, leaving 11 bases between. Germline V gene lookup returns CDR1 SGHTA and CDR2 FQGNSA. The CDR3 totals 14 residues. The CDR3 DNA reads TGTGCCAGCAGCTTAAGTGGGGGTGGCTATGGCTACACCTTC. Its translation: CASSLSGGGYGYTF.

The table lists this clonotype with many counts. The rearrangement links TRBV11-2 to TRBJ2-7, with D possibly TRBD1 on 6 matching bases. V was pared by 3 bases and J by 7 bases, with 7 bases between. Germline-derived CDR1 and CDR2 are SGHAT and FQNNGV. The CDR3 length is 11 residues. The CDR3, as DNA: TGTGCCAGCAGCTTGACAGGAGAGCAGTACTTC. Its protein product is CASSLTGEQYF.

This clonotype appeared many times. J is TRBJ2-1 and V is TRBV5-1; 9 bases fit TRBD1. Germline CDR1 and CDR2: SGHRS and YFSETQ. Unmatched junction bases numbered 12, after V lost 2 bases and J lost 9 bases. The CDR3 contains 16 residues. The CDR3 loop reads CASSFLTPGQGTEQFF. The CDR3 DNA follows: TGCGCCAGCAGCTTCCTGACACCGGGACAGGGAACTGAGCAGTTCTTC. Drawing the rest from reference TRBV5-1 and TRBJ2-1, the complete variable domain is KAGVTQTPRYLIKTRGQQVTLSCSPISGHRSVSWYQQTPGQGLQFLFEYFSETQRNKGNFPGRFSGRQFSNSRSEMNVSTLELGDSALYLCASSFLTPGQGTEQFFGPGTRLTVL.

At least ten counts were recorded for this clonotype. This sequence joins TRBV28 and TRBJ2-5, with D possibly TRBD1 on 6 matching bases. V dropped 4 bases and J dropped 5 bases, with 17 bases sitting between them. The germline CDR1 and CDR2 sequences are MDHEN and SYDVKM. This CDR3 contains 15 residues. CDR3 sequence reads: CASSSAGANGETQYF. The CDR3 coding sequence is TGTGCCAGCAGTTCAGCAGGGGCGAACGGGGAGACCCAGTACTTC.

This clonotype has just a few counts. V and J are TRBV2 and TRBJ2-5; D might be TRBD2 (6 bases). Trimming took off 6 bases at V and 5 bases at J, with 16 bases between the two ends. This CDR3 spans 14 amino acids. The germline CDR1 and CDR2 sequences are SNHLY and FYNNEI. The CDR3: CASRGNRRGETQYF. The CDR3 bases are TGTGCCAGCAGGGGAAATCGTCGGGGGGAGACCCAGTACTTC.

This clonotype was observed a few times. The CDR3 carries no conserved terminal phenylalanine or tryptophan, so it likely arises from a read error. The chain couples TRBV20-1 to TRBJ1-5; tentatively, D is TRBD1 (5 bases). Per the germline V gene, CDR1 is DFQATT and CDR2 is SNEGSKA (reference sequence). Trimming shortened V by 5 bases and J by 2 bases, and 7 bases separated the two germline ends. The CDR3 has 12 amino acids. CDR3: CSADRGNQPQHL. For the CDR3, the DNA is TGCAGTGCTGACAGAGGCAATCAGCCCCAGCATCTT.